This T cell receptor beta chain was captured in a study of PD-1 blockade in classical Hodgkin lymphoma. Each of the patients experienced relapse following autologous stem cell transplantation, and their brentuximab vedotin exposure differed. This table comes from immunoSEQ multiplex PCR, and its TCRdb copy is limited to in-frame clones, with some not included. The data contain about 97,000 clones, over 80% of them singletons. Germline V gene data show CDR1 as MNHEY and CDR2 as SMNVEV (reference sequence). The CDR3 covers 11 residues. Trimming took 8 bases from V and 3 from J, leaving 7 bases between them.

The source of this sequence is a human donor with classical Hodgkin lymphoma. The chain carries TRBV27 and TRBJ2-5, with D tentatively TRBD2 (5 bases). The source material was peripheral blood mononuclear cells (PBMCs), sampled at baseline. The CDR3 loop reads CASGLKETQYF. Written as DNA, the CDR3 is TGTGCCAGCGGACTCAAAGAGACCCAGTACTTC.